This T cell receptor beta chain was documented in a study of T cell responses to AZD1222 COVID-19 vaccine. The V and J ends lost 7 bases and 3 bases respectively, with 16 bases between them. Germline lookup yields CDR1 WNHNN and CDR2 SYGVQD (reference sequence). The CDR3 runs 14 residues. The assay was immunoSEQ multiplex PCR, and TCRdb's table has in-frame clones only and misses some. The sample lists 150,000 to 200,000 clones; around 92% were seen once. The sequencing used peripheral blood, collected 28 days after the second AZD1222 dose. V is TRBV10-1 and J is TRBJ2-7, with D maybe TRBD2 (6 bases). The clonotype was recovered from an adult who received the AZD1222 COVID-19 vaccine. CDR3 nucleotides: TGCGCCAGCAAGAATGGACTACCCGTCTACGAGCAGTACTTC. Encoded protein: CASKNGLPVYEQYF.